This record covers a single TCR beta chain. This clonotype appeared once. Its recognized antigen is unknown. Per-base qualities were not stored, and no clone one base away is much larger. The data were taken from a study of T-cell reconstitution after alpha-beta-depleted transplantation in children (dated by TCRdb to 2016 to 2017). For context, the study as a whole: T-cell immune reconstitution after TCRalphabeta/CD19-depleted allogeneic hematopoietic cell transplantation in children was quantitatively tracked in the study by means of TCR repertoire profiling.

Preparation of the library involved PCR. The sequencer listed for this sample is Illumina HiSeq 2500. TCR library preparation used molecular barcoding, with unique molecular identifiers applied to normalize quantification of the TCRbeta repertoire. TCRdb reran the public reads through fastp at Q25 and MiXCR, keeping productive beta chains. A single entry per CDR3 protein holds the most common genes and DNA from its merged rows. In all, the sample holds about a million distinct CDR3 sequences, and 25% to 35% of those were seen once. 28% of the sample comes from the top ten. Overall study results and their limits: The apparently early recovery of alphabetaT-cell counts about two months after transplant reportedly depended on only several hundred rapidly expanded clones that came from non-depleted graft cells. Over the following months the frequencies of hyperexpanded clones went down, and after one year T-cell counts and TCRbeta diversity were mostly credited to newly produced T cells. In some patients, the high TCRbeta diversity seen at day 60 was put down to recipient T cells and intrathymic progenitors that had survived conditioning.

For CDR1 and CDR2, the germline V gene lists SGHVS and FQNEAQ. Clipping removes 1 base from V and 5 bases from J, with 10 as the unmatched junction base count. The CDR3 covers 17 residues, taking in both the cysteine and the phenylalanine. Only the CDR3 part of the read is kept: 51 bases, read in frame from the first base. According to the study, the label for this sample's treatment or condition signals: allogeneic hematopoietic cell transplantation with graft depleted of TCRalphabeta T cells and CD19 B cells. TCRalphabeta/CD19-depleted allogeneic hematopoietic cell grafts were given to the transplant recipients, all of whom were children.

The rearrangement joined TRBV7-8 to TRBJ2-1, and 8 junctional nucleotides match TRBD1. Source: PBMCs, mostly from graft donor cells, taken 360 days after TCRalphabeta/CD19-depleted stem cell transplant. The clonotype was recovered from a boy under three years old who had a stem cell transplant for SCID, so the T cells may come from the graft donor. The DNA is TGTGCCAGCAGCTTAGATGTTCGGACAGGGCAAGACAATGAGCAGTTCTTC. This yields the protein CASSLDVRTGQDNEQFF.